A single sample is the source of the 5 T cell receptor beta chains below, sequenced in a study of shared clonotypes between healthy human individuals. The data were produced by immunoSEQ multiplex PCR, yet TCRdb's version contains in-frame clones alone and is incomplete. The table shows more than 400,000 clones, with about 96% occurring only once. Sequenced sample: naive CD4+ T cells sorted from blood. Subset reported: CD45RA+ positively selected. These TCRs come from a woman in her 30s in good health.

Turning to this clone: Other DNA sequences within the sample encode an identical CDR3. The gene calls are TRBV6-6 and TRBJ2-7; no clear D. Germline-derived CDR1 and CDR2 are MNHNY and SVGAGI (reference sequence). This CDR3 has 12 residues. The V gene lost 0 bases and the J gene lost 7 bases, with 7 bases spanning the gap. In DNA form, the CDR3 reads TGTGCCAGCAGTTACTCTTTGGGGGAGCAGTACTTC. This gives the protein CASSYSLGEQYF.

The chain combines TRBV19 with TRBJ1-4; D possibly corresponds to TRBD1 (6 bases). Trimming removed 10 bases from V and 4 bases from J, with 13 bases in between. The germline CDR1 and CDR2 sequences are LNHDA and SQIVND (reference sequence). The CDR3 runs 13 residues. CDR3 in amino acids: CAKPGENNEKLFF. CDR3 sequence (DNA): TGTGCCAAGCCAGGGGAGAATAATGAAAAACTGTTTTTT. Supplemented by reference TRBV19 and TRBJ1-4, the full variable domain reads DGGITQSPKYLFRKEGQNVTLSCEQNLNHDAMYWYRQDPGQGLRLIYYSQIVNDFQKGDIAEGYSVSREKKESFPLTVTSAQKNPTAFYLCAKPGENNEKLFFGSGTQLSVL.

For the CDR3, the DNA is TGTGCCAGCAGGGAAACTAGGGGGTACACTGAAGCTTTCTTT. Amino acid sequence: CASRETRGYTEAFF. The genes are TRBV28 and TRBJ1-1, with D maybe TRBD1 (6 bases). CDR3 length: 14 residues. V lost 6 bases and J lost 3, with 14 bases in between. CDR1 and CDR2 (germline): MDHEN, SYDVKM.

This clone was seen only once. CDR3 loop: CASSFSGDNPPYEQYF. CDR3 DNA sequence: TGCGCCAGCAGCTTTTCAGGGGATAATCCCCCCTACGAGCAGTACTTC. The chain has TRBV5-1 and TRBJ2-7; a possible D gene is TRBD1 (6 bases). The CDR3 has 16 amino acids. In germline, CDR1 is SGHRS, CDR2 YFSETQ. Trimming removed 2 bases from V and 2 bases from J, with 17 bases in between.

The chain links TRBV19 to TRBJ2-7; D is perhaps TRBD1 or TRBD2 (5 bases each). The CDR3 totals 17 residues. Germline lookup yields CDR1 LNHDA and CDR2 SQIVND (reference sequence). V was clipped by 3 bases and J by 0 bases, with 18 bases between them. CDR3 sequence reads: CASSMGPQRARSYEQYF. As DNA, the CDR3 is TGTGCCAGTAGTATGGGACCACAGAGAGCCCGCTCCTACGAGCAGTACTTC.